Listed below are T cell receptor beta chains from one sample, sequenced in a study of blood T cell repertoires in COVID-19. Method: immunoSEQ multiplex PCR; TCRdb's copy keeps in-frame clones and lacks some. Among 150,000 to 200,000 clones listed, less than 85% were seen once. Material: peripheral blood. The receptors originated from a woman aged 40 to 55 with COVID-19, enrolled during active disease. The CDR3 runs from the conserved cysteine through the conserved F or W. D genes are given only for firm matches.

v_call: TRBV18; d_call: -; j_call: TRBJ1-4; cdr3_aa: CASSPPSHAWPNEKLFF; cdr3_nt: TGTGCCAGCTCACCTCCATCCCACGCCTGGCCTAATGAAAAACTGTTTTTT
v_call: TRBV2; d_call: -; j_call: TRBJ1-1; cdr3_aa: CASRGEAGAEAFF; cdr3_nt: TGTGCCAGCAGAGGGGAGGCTGGGGCTGAAGCTTTCTTT
v_call: TRBV5-6; d_call: -; j_call: TRBJ1-2; cdr3_aa: CASSPARESPYGYTF; cdr3_nt: TGTGCCAGCAGCCCGGCGCGGGAATCGCCGTATGGCTACACCTTC
v_call: TRBV6-6; d_call: TRBD1; j_call: TRBJ1-2; cdr3_aa: CASSRLGGPNYRYTF; cdr3_nt: TGTGCCAGCAGCCGTTTAGGGGGCCCTAACTATCGCTACACCTTC
v_call: TRBV11-2; d_call: -; j_call: TRBJ1-2; cdr3_aa: CASSRGADSLGYTF; cdr3_nt: TGTGCCAGCAGCCGAGGAGCGGACAGCCTTGGCTACACCTTC
v_call: TRBV6-1; d_call: -; j_call: TRBJ2-1; cdr3_aa: CASSEIPSEGNEQFF; cdr3_nt: TGTGCCAGCAGTGAAATCCCTAGCGAGGGCAATGAGCAGTTCTTC
v_call: TRBV19; d_call: TRBD1; j_call: TRBJ1-1; cdr3_aa: CASRPDRALGEAFF; cdr3_nt: TGTGCCAGTAGGCCGGACAGGGCCCTCGGCGAAGCTTTCTTT
v_call: TRBV28; d_call: -; j_call: TRBJ2-3; cdr3_aa: CASSVTGPDTQYF; cdr3_nt: TGTGCCAGCAGTGTCACGGGTCCAGATACGCAGTATTTT
v_call: TRBV7-9; d_call: TRBD1; j_call: TRBJ1-4; cdr3_aa: CASSLQGVHGEKLFF; cdr3_nt: TGTGCCAGCAGCTTACAGGGGGTTCATGGGGAAAAACTGTTTTTT
v_call: TRBV5-6; d_call: -; j_call: TRBJ2-6; cdr3_aa: CASSLGGSGANVLTF; cdr3_nt: TGTGCCAGCAGCCTCGGGGGCTCTGGGGCCAACGTCCTGACTTTC
v_call: TRBV30; d_call: -; j_call: TRBJ2-3; cdr3_aa: CAWSVEASGGGTQYF; cdr3_nt: TGTGCCTGGAGTGTGGAGGCTAGCGGAGGGGGTACGCAGTATTTT
v_call: TRBV3-1/TRBV3-2; d_call: -; j_call: TRBJ2-1; cdr3_aa: CASSQTQGTSAYNEQFF; cdr3_nt: TGTGCCAGCAGCCAAACCCAAGGGACTTCTGCCTACAATGAGCAGTTCTTC